The sequence of this T cell receptor (beta chain) was determined in a study of blood T cell repertoires in COVID-19. Study context: COVID-19 samples from acute and convalescent phases originated in the United States, Italy and Spain.

Here immunoSEQ multiplex PCR was the method, and the copy in TCRdb shows in-frame clones only, minus some. The data show tens of thousands of clones, 82% seen once. CDR3 length: 14 residues. From germline, CDR1 is KGHSH and CDR2 LQKENI. Trimming stripped 0 bases from V and 4 bases from J, with 7 bases between. Sequenced input: peripheral blood. The gene calls are TRBV18 and TRBJ1-3; D gene unclear. This receptor was identified in a woman aged 60-75 years with acute or convalescent COVID-19. CDR3: CASSPPGLGNTIYF. CDR3 DNA: TGTGCCAGCTCACCACCGGGCCTCGGAAACACCATATATTTT.